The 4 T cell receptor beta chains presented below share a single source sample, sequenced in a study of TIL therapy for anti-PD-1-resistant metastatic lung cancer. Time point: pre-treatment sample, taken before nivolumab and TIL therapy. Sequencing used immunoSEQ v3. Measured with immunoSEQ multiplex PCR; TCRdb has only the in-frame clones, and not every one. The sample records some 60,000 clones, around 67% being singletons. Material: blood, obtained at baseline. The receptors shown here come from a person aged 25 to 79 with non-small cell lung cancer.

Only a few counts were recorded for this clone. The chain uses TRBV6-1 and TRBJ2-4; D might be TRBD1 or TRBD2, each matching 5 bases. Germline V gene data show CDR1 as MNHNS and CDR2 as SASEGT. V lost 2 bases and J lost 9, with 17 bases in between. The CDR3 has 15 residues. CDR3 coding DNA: TGTGCCAGCAGTGAATGGGGCCCGACGGGGAGCATTCAGTACTTC. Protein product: CASSEWGPTGSIQYF.

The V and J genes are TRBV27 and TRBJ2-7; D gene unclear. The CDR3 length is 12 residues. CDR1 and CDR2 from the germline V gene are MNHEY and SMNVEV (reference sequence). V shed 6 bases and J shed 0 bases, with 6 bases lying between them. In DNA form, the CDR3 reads TGTGCCAGCAGCGCCTCCTCCTACGAGCAGTACTTC. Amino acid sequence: CASSASSYEQYF.

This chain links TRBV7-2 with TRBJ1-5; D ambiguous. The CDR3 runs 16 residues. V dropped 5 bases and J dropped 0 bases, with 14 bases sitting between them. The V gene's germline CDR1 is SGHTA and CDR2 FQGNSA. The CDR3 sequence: CASSISRIYSNQPQHF. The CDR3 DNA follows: TGTGCCAGCAGCATTTCAAGGATCTATAGCAATCAGCCCCAGCATTTT. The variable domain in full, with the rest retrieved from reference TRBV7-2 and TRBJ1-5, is GAGVSQSPSNKVTEKGKDVELRCDPISGHTALYWYRQSLGQGLEFLIYFQGNSAPDKSGLPSDRFSAERTGGSVSTLTIQRTQQEDSAVYLCASSISRIYSNQPQHFGDGTRLSIL.

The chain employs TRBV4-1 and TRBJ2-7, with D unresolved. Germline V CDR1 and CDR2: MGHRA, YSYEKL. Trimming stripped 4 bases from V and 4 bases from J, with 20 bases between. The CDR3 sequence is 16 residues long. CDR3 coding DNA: TGCGCCAGCAGCCGCGACGCGATATCCCTGTGGTACGAGCAGTACTTC. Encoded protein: CASSRDAISLWYEQYF.